Given below is one T cell receptor (beta chain) in context. Germline V gene lookup returns CDR1 MNHEY and CDR2 SVGAGI. CDR3 length: 15 amino acids. Losses at the gene ends were 6 bases for V and 5 bases for J; bases not matched to a gene: 8. The data derive from a study of blood T cell repertoires in COVID-19. In the study overall: Donors in the United States, Italy and Spain gave samples during acute or convalescent COVID-19. T cells, B-cell-depleted T cells, or PBMCs provided the cDNA or gDNA that served as material.

Per the authors' pipeline: Amplifying reference gene primers gave estimates of nucleated cell counts. Measured with immunoSEQ multiplex PCR; TCRdb has only the in-frame clones, and not every one. V, J and clone size reflect that table, while D and trimming were determined from the DNA. The sample includes around 100,000 clones, approximately 90% of them seen just once. Sequencing used peripheral blood. This sequence was found in a woman aged 80 or over with acute or convalescent COVID-19. The chain employs TRBV6-5 and TRBJ2-4; the match to TRBD2 covers 9 bases. CDR3 protein: CASSPTSGVQNIQYF. The CDR3 bases are TGTGCCAGCAGCCCGACTAGCGGAGTCCAAAACATTCAGTACTTC.